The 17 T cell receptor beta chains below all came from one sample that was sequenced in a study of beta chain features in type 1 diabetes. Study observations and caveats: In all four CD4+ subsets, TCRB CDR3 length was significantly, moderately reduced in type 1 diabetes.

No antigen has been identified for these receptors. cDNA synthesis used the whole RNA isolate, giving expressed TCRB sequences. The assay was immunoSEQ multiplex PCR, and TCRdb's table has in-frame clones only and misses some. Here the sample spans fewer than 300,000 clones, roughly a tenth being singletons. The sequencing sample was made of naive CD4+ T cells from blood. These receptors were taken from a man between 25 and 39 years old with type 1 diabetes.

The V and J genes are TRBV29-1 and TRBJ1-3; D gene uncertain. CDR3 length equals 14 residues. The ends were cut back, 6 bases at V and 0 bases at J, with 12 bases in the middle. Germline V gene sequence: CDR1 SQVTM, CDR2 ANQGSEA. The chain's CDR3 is CSVRGQPSGNTIYF. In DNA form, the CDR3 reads TGCAGCGTCAGAGGCCAGCCCTCTGGAAACACCATATATTTT.

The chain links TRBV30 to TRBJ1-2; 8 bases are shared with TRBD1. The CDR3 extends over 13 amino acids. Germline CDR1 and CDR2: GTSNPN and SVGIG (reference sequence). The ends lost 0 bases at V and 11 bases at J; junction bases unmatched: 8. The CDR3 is CAWSVAGGVRYTF. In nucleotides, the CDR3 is TGTGCCTGGAGTGTGGCAGGGGGCGTGAGGTACACCTTC.

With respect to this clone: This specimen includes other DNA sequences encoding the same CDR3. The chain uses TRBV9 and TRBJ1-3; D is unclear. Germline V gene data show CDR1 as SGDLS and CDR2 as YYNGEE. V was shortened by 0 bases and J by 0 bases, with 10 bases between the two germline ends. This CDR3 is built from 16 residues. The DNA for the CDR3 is TGTGCCAGCAGCGTAGGCGGCGGAAGCTCTGGAAACACCATATATTTT. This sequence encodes CASSVGGGSSGNTIYF.

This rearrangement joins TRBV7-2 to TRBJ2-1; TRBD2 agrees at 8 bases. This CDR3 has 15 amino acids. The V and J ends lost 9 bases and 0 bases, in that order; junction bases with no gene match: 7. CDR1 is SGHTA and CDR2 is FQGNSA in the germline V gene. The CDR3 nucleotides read TGTGCCAGTAAAGGCGGGGGGAGCTCCTACAATGAGCAGTTCTTC. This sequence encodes CASKGGGSSYNEQFF.

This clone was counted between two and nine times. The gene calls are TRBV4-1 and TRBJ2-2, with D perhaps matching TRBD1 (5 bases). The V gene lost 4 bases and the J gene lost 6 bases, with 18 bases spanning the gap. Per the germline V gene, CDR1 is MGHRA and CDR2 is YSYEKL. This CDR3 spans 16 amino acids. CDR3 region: CASSLQTALLPGELFF. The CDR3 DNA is TGCGCCAGCAGCCTACAGACAGCCCTACTCCCCGGGGAGCTGTTTTTT.

CDR3 coding DNA: TGTGCCAGCAGCCAAACAGGGCTGAGTATAGAGACCCAGTACTTC. Encoded protein: CASSQTGLSIETQYF. J is TRBJ2-5 and V is TRBV7-2; a possible D gene is TRBD1 (6 bases). CDR3 size: 15 residues. Germline loops: CDR1 SGHTA, CDR2 FQGNSA. The V gene lost 5 bases and the J gene lost 4 bases, with 17 bases spanning the gap.

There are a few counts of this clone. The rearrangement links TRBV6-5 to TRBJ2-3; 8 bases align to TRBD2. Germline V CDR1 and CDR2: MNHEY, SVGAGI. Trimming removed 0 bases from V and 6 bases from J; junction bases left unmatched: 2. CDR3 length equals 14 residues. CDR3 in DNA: TGTGCCAGCAGTTACTCAAGCGGGGGTGATACGCAGTATTTT. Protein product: CASSYSSGGDTQYF.

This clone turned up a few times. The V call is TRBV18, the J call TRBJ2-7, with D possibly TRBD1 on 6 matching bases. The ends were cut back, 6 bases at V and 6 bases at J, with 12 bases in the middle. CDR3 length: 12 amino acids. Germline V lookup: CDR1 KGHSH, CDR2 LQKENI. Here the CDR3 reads CASSSGAGEQYF. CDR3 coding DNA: TGTGCCAGCTCGTCAGGGGCAGGCGAGCAGTACTTC. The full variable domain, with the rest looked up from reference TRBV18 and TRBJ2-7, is NAGVMQNPRHLVRRRGQEARLRCSPMKGHSHVYWYRQLPEEGLKFMVYLQKENIIDESGMPKERFSAEFPKEGPSILRIQQVVRGDSAAYFCASSSGAGEQYFGPGTRLTVT.

The CDR3 DNA reads as TGTGCCAGCAGCCTATATTCTGGGACAGGGAATTCACCCCTCCACTTT. This codes for CASSLYSGTGNSPLHF. The V gene is TRBV5-4, the J gene TRBJ1-6, with 9 bases fitting TRBD1. Unmatched junction bases numbered 9, after V lost 4 bases and J lost 7 bases. Germline CDR1 reads SGHNT; CDR2 reads YYREEE (reference sequence). The CDR3 is made up of 16 amino acids.

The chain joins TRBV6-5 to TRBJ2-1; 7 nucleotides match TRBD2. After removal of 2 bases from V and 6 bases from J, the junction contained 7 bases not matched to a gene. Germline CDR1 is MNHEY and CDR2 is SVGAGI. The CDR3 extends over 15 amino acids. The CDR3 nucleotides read TGTGCCAGCAGTTACGTCCGGACTAGTACCAATGAGCAGTTCTTC. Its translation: CASSYVRTSTNEQFF.

The CDR3 nucleotides read TGTGCCAGCAGCTTGGTAGGGACACCAGAGACCCAGTACTTC. This translates into CASSLVGTPETQYF. J is TRBJ2-5 and V is TRBV5-4, with a weak D call TRBD1 (6 bases). Trimming took 0 bases from V and 4 from J, leaving 10 bases between them. The CDR3 is made up of 14 amino acids. Germline V gene sequence: CDR1 SGHNT, CDR2 YYREEE (reference sequence).

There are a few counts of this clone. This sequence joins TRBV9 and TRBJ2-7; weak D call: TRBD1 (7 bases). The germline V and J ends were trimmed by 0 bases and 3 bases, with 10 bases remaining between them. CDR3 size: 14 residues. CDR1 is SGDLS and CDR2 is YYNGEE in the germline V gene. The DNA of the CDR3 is TGTGCCAGCAGCGTAGACAGGGGAGGCTACGAGCAGTACTTC. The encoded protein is CASSVDRGGYEQYF.

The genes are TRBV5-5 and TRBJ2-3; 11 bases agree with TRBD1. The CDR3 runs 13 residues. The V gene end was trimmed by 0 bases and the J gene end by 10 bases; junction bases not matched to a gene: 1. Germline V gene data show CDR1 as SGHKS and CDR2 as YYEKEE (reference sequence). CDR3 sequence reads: CASSLGTGGPQYF. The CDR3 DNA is TGTGCCAGCAGCTTGGGGACAGGGGGCCCGCAGTATTTT.

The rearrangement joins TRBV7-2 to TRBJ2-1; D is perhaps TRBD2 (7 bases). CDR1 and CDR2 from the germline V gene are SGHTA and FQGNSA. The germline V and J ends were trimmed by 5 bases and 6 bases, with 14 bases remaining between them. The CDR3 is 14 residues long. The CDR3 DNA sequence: TGTGCCAGCAGCATCCCGCGGGGGCCCAATGAGCAGTTCTTC. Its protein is CASSIPRGPNEQFF.

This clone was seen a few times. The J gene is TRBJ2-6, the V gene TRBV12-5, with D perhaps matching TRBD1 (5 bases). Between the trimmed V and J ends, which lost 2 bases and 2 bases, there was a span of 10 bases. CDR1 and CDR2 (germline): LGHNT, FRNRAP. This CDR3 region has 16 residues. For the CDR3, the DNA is TGTGCTAGTGGTTTGTATAGGGGTGCTGGGGCCAACGTCCTGACTTTC. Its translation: CASGLYRGAGANVLTF. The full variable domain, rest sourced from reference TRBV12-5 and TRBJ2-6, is DARVTQTPRHKVTEMGQEVTMRCQPILGHNTVFWYRQTMMQGLELLAYFRNRAPLDDSGMPKDRFSAEMPDATLATLKIQPSEPRDSAVYFCASGLYRGAGANVLTFGAGSRLTVL.

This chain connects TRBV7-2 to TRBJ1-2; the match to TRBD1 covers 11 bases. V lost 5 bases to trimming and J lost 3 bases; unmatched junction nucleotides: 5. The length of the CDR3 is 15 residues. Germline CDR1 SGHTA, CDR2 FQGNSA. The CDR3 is CASSTRTGGDYGYTF. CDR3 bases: TGTGCCAGCAGCACTCGGACAGGGGGCGACTATGGCTACACCTTC.

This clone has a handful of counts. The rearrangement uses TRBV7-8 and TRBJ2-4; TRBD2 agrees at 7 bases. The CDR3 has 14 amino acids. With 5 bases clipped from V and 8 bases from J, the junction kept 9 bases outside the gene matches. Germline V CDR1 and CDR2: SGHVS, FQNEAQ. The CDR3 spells CASSLGTNSDIQYF. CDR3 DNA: TGTGCCAGCAGCCTGGGGACTAACTCCGACATTCAGTACTTC.